The source of this TCR beta chain is a study of shared clonotypes between healthy human individuals. Overall study: The study used three CD4 naive, three CD4 memory, two CD8 naive and one CD8 memory plate per donor.

Overall study results and limits: Lower generation probabilities were found for non-shared clonotypes than for those shared by all four donors. It was only blood that was sampled, and tissue repertoires likely differ.

Genomic DNA belonging to each subset was distributed in equal measure over several immunoSEQ plates. The table came from immunoSEQ multiplex PCR; TCRdb's copy has only in-frame clones and leaves some out. This sample has about 2.2 million clones; 85% to 95% occur once, and the top ten carry less than 2%. V was shortened by 2 bases and J by 8 bases, with 9 bases between the two germline ends. The CDR3 sequence is 12 residues long. The germline V gene encodes CDR1 MNHNY and CDR2 SVGAGI (reference sequence). CD45RO-negative cells were positively selected for CCR7, leaving out terminally differentiated effector memory CD45RA+ cells. Comment on this clone: Its antigen remains unidentified.

J is TRBJ1-2 and V is TRBV6-6; D is unclear. This receptor was identified in a young man in good health. Some clones in this sample may be carry-over from other donors' samples. The specimen sequenced was naive CD8+ T cells from PBMCs. The DNA of the CDR3 is TGTGCCAGCAGTTACCTATCCTACGGCTACACCTTC. Its protein is CASSYLSYGYTF.